This T cell receptor beta chain was identified during a study of blood T cell repertoires in COVID-19. Study-level information: Collection of acute and convalescent COVID-19 samples took place in the United States, Italy and Spain. In each case, the material was cDNA or gDNA derived from T cells, B-cell-depleted T cells, or PBMCs.

Per the authors' pipeline: Quantification of nucleated cells was approximated via reference gene primer amplification. TCRdb's table, derived via immunoSEQ multiplex PCR, lists solely in-frame clones and lacks some. That table supplies the V and J calls and clone size; D and trimming were determined from the DNA. The data show 150,000 to 200,000 clones, roughly 83% seen once. This clone has only a few counts. The TCR was taken from a man in his late teens or twenties with active or convalescent COVID-19. Sequencing was carried out using peripheral blood.

CDR3 nucleotide sequence: TGTGCAAGTCGCCCGAGGGACAGGGAAGAAGAGACCCAGTACTTC. This gives the protein CASRPRDREEETQYF. The rearrangement links TRBV12-2 to TRBJ2-5; TRBD1, the table's D call, was not compared with the DNA. TRBV12-2 is an annotated pseudogene. The CDR3 spans 15 residues.